This entry lists 29 T cell receptor beta chains sequenced from one sample in a study of T cell repertoires in cytomegalovirus infection. One entry per CDR3 protein, called by TCRdb with MiXCR from the reads. This sample yields about 310,000 distinct CDR3 sequences, of which about 9.2% are seen a single time; approximately 2.4% belongs to the top ten. The sequenced sample consisted of PBMCs. The receptor source for this set is a human donor in good health (CMV status not recorded). Some clones in this sample may be carry-over from other donors' samples.

This clonotype appeared a few times. The chain combines TRBV20-1 with TRBJ2-2; D is perhaps TRBD2 (7 bases). The CDR3 is made up of 17 amino acids. Deletions cut 5 bases from V and 3 bases from J, with 22 bases between. CDR1 is DFQATT, CDR2 SNEGSKA, per germline (reference sequence). The CDR3 reads CSARGFEAGAYTGELFF. CDR3 in DNA: TGCAGTGCTCGAGGCTTCGAGGCGGGGGCCTACACCGGGGAGCTGTTTTTT.

The rearrangement uses TRBV20-1 and TRBJ2-3, with D unclear. V lost 6 bases and J lost 5, with 18 bases in between. Germline CDR1 reads DFQATT; CDR2 reads SNEGSKA (reference sequence). This CDR3 has 14 residues. Written as DNA, the CDR3 is TGCAGTGCCCCTGGAGCACTGGGCGGAGATACGCAGTATTTT. It encodes CSAPGALGGDTQYF.

This clonotype was seen ten or more times. The gene calls are TRBV29-1 and TRBJ2-1; TRBD2 is a possible D gene (6 bases). Trimming took off 1 base at V and 0 bases at J, with 13 bases between the two ends. CDR3 size: 16 residues. Germline loops: CDR1 SQVTM, CDR2 ANQGSEA. The CDR3 DNA reads as TGCAGCGTTGAAGGGGTACTAGCCCTCTCCTACAATGAGCAGTTCTTC. Translation gives CSVEGVLALSYNEQFF.

This clonotype has ten or more counts. This chain links TRBV19 with TRBJ2-7, with 8 positions matching TRBD1. Germline CDR1 reads LNHDA; CDR2 reads SQIVND (reference sequence). CDR3 length: 15 amino acids. V trimming: 6 bases; J trimming: 2 bases; junction bases outside the gene matches: 9. The CDR3 here is CASSPSSTGAYEQYV. In nucleotides, the CDR3 is TGTGCCAGTAGCCCATCGTCGACAGGGGCCTACGAGCAGTACGTC.

The V call is TRBV11-3, the J call TRBJ2-2; 8 positions match TRBD1. J gave up 5 bases and V 3 bases, and 8 bases lay outside the gene matches. Germline CDR1 SGHNT, CDR2 YENEEA. The length of the CDR3 is 16 residues. CDR3 amino acids: CASSFRTGIGTGELFF. Here the CDR3 DNA reads TGTGCCAGCAGCTTTCGGACAGGGATAGGGACCGGGGAGCTGTTTTTT.

This clonotype was counted many times. CDR3 sequence (DNA): TGTGCCAGCAGTTCCCGGGACAGGCTGCCTAGTTACGAGCAGTACTTC. Residues: CASSSRDRLPSYEQYF. This sequence joins TRBV25-1 and TRBJ2-7; 8 nucleotides line up with TRBD1. The V segment lost 5 bases and the J segment 4 bases; nucleotides outside the gene matches: 13. CDR3 length: 16 amino acids. CDR1 MGHDK and CDR2 SYGVNS come from the germline V gene.

This clonotype was counted many times. The DNA for the CDR3 is TGCAGTGCCAAGGACAGGGGGCGTCGTCCTACGGGCGAGCAGTACTTC. Amino acid sequence: CSAKDRGRRPTGEQYF. The chain recombines TRBV20-1 with TRBJ2-7; TRBD1 matches at 11 bases. Germline V gene data show CDR1 as DFQATT and CDR2 as SNEGSKA (reference sequence). There are 16 residues in the CDR3. The junction had 16 bases not matched to a gene; V was cut back by 6 bases and J by 6 bases.

The chain has TRBV6-5 and TRBJ2-1; 7 nucleotides agree with TRBD1. V gave up 3 bases and J gave up 10 bases; unmatched junction bases: 12. The CDR3 sequence is 15 residues long. Germline CDR1 is MNHEY and CDR2 is SVGAGI. The CDR3, as DNA: TGTGCCAGCAGTTATTCCGGGACAGTACGTTCCGAGCAGTTCTTC. Amino acids: CASSYSGTVRSEQFF.

In its sample, this clonotype was seen many times. This rearrangement joins TRBV7-9 to TRBJ2-1, with D possibly called TRBD1 or TRBD2 (7 bases each). This CDR3 has 15 residues. With 3 bases removed from V and 3 bases from J, the gap between germline ends came to 12 bases. Germline CDR1 and CDR2: SEHNR and FQNEAQ (reference sequence). The CDR3 sequence: CASSFRGGFYNEQFF. CDR3 nucleotide sequence: TGTGCCAGCAGCTTCAGGGGGGGCTTCTACAATGAGCAGTTCTTC.

V is TRBV28 and J is TRBJ1-5, with a weak D call TRBD1 (5 bases). The germline V and J ends were trimmed by 6 bases and 10 bases, with 31 bases remaining between them. Per the germline V gene, CDR1 is MDHEN and CDR2 is SYDVKM. The CDR3 contains 18 residues. The CDR3 protein is CASRAQGPGKRAISPQHF. CDR3 DNA: TGTGCCAGCAGGGCGCAGGGACCTGGAAAACGAGCAATCAGCCCCCAGCATTTT.

The CDR3 sequence: CASSYSQAEETQYF. As DNA, the CDR3 is TGTGCCAGCAGTTATTCCCAAGCGGAAGAGACCCAGTACTTC. The J gene is TRBJ2-5, the V gene TRBV6-5; a possible D gene is TRBD2 (5 bases). This CDR3 region has 14 residues. Germline V lookup: CDR1 MNHEY, CDR2 SVGAGI. Trimming stripped 3 bases from V and 3 bases from J, with 11 bases between.

The gene calls are TRBV6-2 or TRBV6-3 and TRBJ1-1, with no clear D. Germline assignment: CDR1 MNHEY and CDR2 SVGEGT. CDR3 length: 15 residues. Trimming took 2 bases from V and 2 from J, leaving 12 bases between them. CDR3 DNA sequence: TGTGCCAGCAGTTACCGCACGATCAGAAACACTGAAGCTTTCTTT. It yields the protein CASSYRTIRNTEAFF.

The rearrangement uses TRBV18 and TRBJ1-1; D is undetermined. V was trimmed by 1 base and J by 5 bases, leaving 11 bases between them. Per the germline V gene, CDR1 is KGHSH and CDR2 is LQKENI. The CDR3 spans 14 residues. The CDR3 region has the DNA TGTGCCAGCTCACCACTCGGAGGGTTGACTGAAGCTTTCTTT. This codes for CASSPLGGLTEAFF.

This clonotype has at least ten counts. The J gene is TRBJ1-5, the V gene TRBV7-3, with D unresolved. From germline, CDR1 is SGHTA and CDR2 FQGTGA. The CDR3 is 13 amino acids. V lost 5 bases and J 5 bases, leaving 10 bases between the germline ends. The CDR3 reads CASSPNVDQPQHF. DNA of the CDR3: TGTGCCAGCAGCCCGAACGTTGATCAGCCCCAGCATTTT.

The chain carries TRBV19 and TRBJ1-5; no clear D gene. CDR3 length equals 14 residues. Germline V gene sequence: CDR1 LNHDA, CDR2 SQIVND (reference sequence). The V and J ends lost 6 bases and 1 base respectively, with 10 bases between them. The chain's CDR3 is CASSEGASNQPQHF. The CDR3 DNA sequence: TGTGCCAGTAGCGAGGGAGCCAGCAATCAGCCCCAGCATTTT. The whole variable domain, filled in from reference TRBV19 and TRBJ1-5, reads DGGITQSPKYLFRKEGQNVTLSCEQNLNHDAMYWYRQDPGQGLRLIYYSQIVNDFQKGDIAEGYSVSREKKESFPLTVTSAQKNPTAFYLCASSEGASNQPQHFGDGTRLSIL.

The chain combines TRBV3-1 with TRBJ1-4; possible D gene TRBD1, 6 bases. Trimming left V 4 bases short and J 7 bases short, with 19 bases between. The germline gives CDR1 LGHDT, CDR2 YNNKEL (reference sequence). The CDR3 covers 16 residues. CDR3 sequence (DNA): TGTGCCAGCAGCCCAGCCCGGGGGGGGCGCCCTGAAAAACTGTTTTTT. It is translated as CASSPARGGRPEKLFF.

The chain joins TRBV20-1 to TRBJ2-1; 8 bases agree with TRBD1. The germline V gene encodes CDR1 DFQATT and CDR2 SNEGSKA (reference sequence). J lost 9 bases, V lost 5 bases, and 6 bases had no gene match. The CDR3 spans 12 residues. In DNA form, the CDR3 reads TGCAGTGCTGAGGACAGGGCGGGTGAGCAGTTCTTC. This translates into CSAEDRAGEQFF.

This clonotype was recorded at least ten times. The rearrangement joins TRBV7-2 to TRBJ2-7; D possibly matches TRBD1 or TRBD2 (5 bases each). The CDR3 length is 13 residues. Deletions cut 5 bases from V and 6 bases from J, with 14 bases between. The germline CDR1 and CDR2 sequences are SGHTA and FQGNSA. The DNA for the CDR3 is TGTGCCAGCAGCCGAGAGGGGTCGGGCGAGCAGTACTTC. This sequence encodes CASSREGSGEQYF.

This chain uses TRBV29-1 with TRBJ2-7; 11 bases map to TRBD1. Germline values: CDR1 SQVTM, CDR2 ANQGSEA. With 6 bases clipped from V and 6 bases from J, the junction kept 7 bases outside the gene matches. The CDR3 is 13 amino acids. The CDR3 nucleotides are TGCAGCGTGTCAATTGGGACAGGGGGCGAGCAGTACTTC. Its protein product is CSVSIGTGGEQYF.

This clonotype came up many times. The V call is TRBV28, the J call TRBJ2-3; a possible D gene is TRBD1 (5 bases). The germline V and J ends were trimmed by 0 bases and 2 bases, with 18 bases remaining between them. CDR1 and CDR2 from the germline V gene are MDHEN and SYDVKM. The CDR3 totals 18 residues. The CDR3 is CASSLWGEGHPYTDTQYF. DNA of the CDR3: TGTGCCAGCAGTTTATGGGGCGAAGGACACCCCTACACAGATACGCAGTATTTT.

The sample holds a few counts of this clonotype. The rearrangement uses TRBV20-1 and TRBJ2-3; 10 nucleotides align to TRBD1. The V segment lost 5 bases and the J segment 2 bases; nucleotides outside the gene matches: 10. Germline CDR1 DFQATT, CDR2 SNEGSKA (reference sequence). The CDR3 has 16 residues. Here the CDR3 DNA reads TGCAGTGCTCACACGCCGGGACAGGGGTCCACAGATACGCAGTATTTT. This gives the protein CSAHTPGQGSTDTQYF.

This clonotype has ten or more counts. The chain has TRBV7-8 and TRBJ2-2; weak D call: TRBD1 (5 bases). CDR1 and CDR2 from the germline V gene are SGHVS and FQNEAQ. The CDR3 sequence is 14 residues long. V lost 5 bases, J lost 1 base, and 8 bases lay in between. CDR3 protein: CASSPDRNTGELFF. CDR3 DNA sequence: TGTGCCAGCAGCCCAGACAGGAACACCGGGGAGCTGTTTTTT.

The chain employs TRBV7-2 and TRBJ1-2; D is perhaps TRBD1 (6 bases). With 5 bases removed from V and 10 bases from J, the gap between germline ends came to 20 bases. Germline loops: CDR1 SGHTA, CDR2 FQGNSA. The CDR3 is 14 amino acids. Here the CDR3 DNA reads TGTGCCAGCAGCCCTACTTCGACAGGACACCACTACACCTTC. Translation: CASSPTSTGHHYTF.

Ten or more counts support this clonotype. This chain connects TRBV27 to TRBJ2-3, with 9 bases matching TRBD1. The CDR3 runs 13 residues. V lost 6 bases, J lost 4 bases, and 2 bases stayed unmatched. Germline V CDR1 and CDR2: MNHEY, SMNVEV (reference sequence). The chain's CDR3 is CASRDRGADTQYF. CDR3 bases: TGTGCCAGCAGGGACAGGGGTGCAGATACGCAGTATTTT.

This clonotype was seen a handful of times. V usage is TRBV14 and J usage is TRBJ1-2; D is unclear. V was clipped by 1 base and J by 8 bases, with 8 bases between them. From germline, CDR1 is SGHDN and CDR2 FVKESK. The CDR3 consists of 12 residues. The chain's CDR3 is CASSQGGRGYTF. The CDR3 DNA reads as TGTGCCAGCAGCCAAGGGGGTAGAGGCTACACCTTC. The full variable domain, its missing parts supplied by reference TRBV14 and TRBJ1-2, is EAGVTQFPSHSVIEKGQTVTLRCDPISGHDNLYWYRRVMGKEIKFLLHFVKESKQDESGMPNNRFLAERTGGTYSTLKVQPAELEDSGVYFCASSQGGRGYTFGSGTRLTVV.

The table lists this clonotype with many counts. The V gene is TRBV7-9, the J gene TRBJ1-1; D possibly corresponds to TRBD1 (6 bases). V was cut by 5 bases and J by 0 bases, with 13 bases left in between. This CDR3 contains 15 residues. Germline V gene sequence: CDR1 SEHNR, CDR2 FQNEAQ (reference sequence). The CDR3 region is CASSPQGGLNTEAFF. Here the CDR3 DNA reads TGTGCCAGCAGCCCCCAAGGGGGGTTGAACACTGAAGCTTTCTTT. The variable domain in full, completed from reference TRBV7-9 and TRBJ1-1, reads DTGVSQNPRHKITKRGQNVTFRCDPISEHNRLYWYRQTLGQGPEFLTYFQNEAQLEKSRLLSDRFSAERPKGSFSTLEIQRTEQGDSAMYLCASSPQGGLNTEAFFGQGTRLTVV.

There are many counts of this clonotype. The DNA of the CDR3 is TGTGCCATCAGTGGAGGGACAGGCTCTGCACACGCGAACACCGGGGAGCTGTTTTTT. It is translated as CAISGGTGSAHANTGELFF. The chain carries TRBV10-3 and TRBJ2-2, with 8 nucleotides matching TRBD1. Unmatched junction bases numbered 13, after V lost 4 bases and J lost 0 bases. Looked up from germline, CDR1 is ENHRY and CDR2 is SYGVKD. The length of the CDR3 is 19 residues.

This clonotype was seen at least ten times. The chain recombines TRBV18 with TRBJ1-5; TRBD1 aligns across 10 bases. Germline V gene lookup returns CDR1 KGHSH and CDR2 LQKENI. Unmatched junction bases numbered 8, after V lost 5 bases and J lost 7 bases. The CDR3 consists of 15 residues. CDR3 coding DNA: TGTGCCAGCTCAGCCTCGGGACAGGGGTTCCAGCCCCAGCATTTT. This translates into CASSASGQGFQPQHF.

This clonotype came up once. The chain recombines TRBV29-1 with TRBJ2-1, with TRBD2 matching over 8 bases. The CDR3 runs to 13 residues. V lost 3 bases to trimming and J lost 5 bases; unmatched junction nucleotides: 3. Per the germline V gene, CDR1 is SQVTM and CDR2 is ANQGSEA. CDR3 amino acids: CSVDGGANNEQFF. The DNA of the CDR3 is TGCAGCGTTGACGGGGGGGCGAACAATGAGCAGTTCTTC.